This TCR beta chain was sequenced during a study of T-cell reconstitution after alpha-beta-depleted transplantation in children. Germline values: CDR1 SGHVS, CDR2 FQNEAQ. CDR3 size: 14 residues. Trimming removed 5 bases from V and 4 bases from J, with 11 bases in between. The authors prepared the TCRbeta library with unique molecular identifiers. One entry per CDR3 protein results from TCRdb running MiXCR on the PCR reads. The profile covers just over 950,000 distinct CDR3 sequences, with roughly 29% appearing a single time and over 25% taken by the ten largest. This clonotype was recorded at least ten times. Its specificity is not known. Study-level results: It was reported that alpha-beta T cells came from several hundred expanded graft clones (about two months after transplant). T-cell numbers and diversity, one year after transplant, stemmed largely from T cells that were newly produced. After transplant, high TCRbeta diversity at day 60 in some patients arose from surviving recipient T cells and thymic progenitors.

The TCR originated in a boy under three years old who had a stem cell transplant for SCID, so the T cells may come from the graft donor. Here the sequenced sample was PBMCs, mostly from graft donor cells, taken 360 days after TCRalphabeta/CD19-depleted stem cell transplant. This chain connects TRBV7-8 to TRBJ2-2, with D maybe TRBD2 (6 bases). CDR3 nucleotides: TGTGCCAGCAGCCCGACGGGGGTCACCGGGGAGCTGTTTTTT. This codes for CASSPTGVTGELFF.